These 15 T cell receptor beta chains were sequenced from one sample in a study of control samples from healthy donors and cancer patients. Data came from immunoSEQ multiplex PCR; TCRdb stores just in-frame clones and leaves some out. The data show about 110,000 clones, roughly four fifths seen once. Material: blood. Receptors were obtained from a man between 18 and 35 years old in good health.

The V and J genes are TRBV29-1 and TRBJ1-2; possibly TRBD1 for D (5 bases). The CDR3 loop spans 13 amino acids. V lost 4 bases and J 8 bases, leaving 17 bases between the germline ends. The germline gives CDR1 SQVTM, CDR2 ANQGSEA. The CDR3 is CSVAREWVGGYTF. The CDR3 region has the DNA TGCAGCGTTGCCAGGGAATGGGTTGGAGGCTACACCTTC.

This rearrangement joins TRBV6-2 or TRBV6-3 to TRBJ1-6; 7 nucleotides agree with TRBD1. The CDR3 consists of 16 residues. After removal of 6 bases from V and 0 bases from J, the junction contained 5 bases not matched to a gene. Germline loops: CDR1 MNHEY, CDR2 SVGEGT. This CDR3 reads CASSRRGSSYNSPLHF. The CDR3 DNA reads TGTGCCAGCAGCCGCAGGGGGAGCTCCTATAATTCACCCCTCCACTTT.

The chain has TRBV4-3 and TRBJ2-7, with D possibly being TRBD1 or TRBD2 (5 bases each). V was shortened by 2 bases and J by 3 bases, with 17 bases between the two germline ends. The CDR3 covers 16 residues. The V gene's germline CDR1 is LGHNA and CDR2 YSLEER. CDR3 nucleotides: TGCGCCAGCAGCCAACAATTCGGGGTGAGGGGCTACGAGCAGTACTTC. Translation gives CASSQQFGVRGYEQYF.

This clone was counted only a few times. The rearrangement uses TRBV9 and TRBJ2-1, with D hard to call. This CDR3 region has 13 residues. Germline V gene sequence: CDR1 SGDLS, CDR2 YYNGEE. Between the trimmed V and J ends, which lost 1 base and 5 bases, there was a span of 7 bases. CDR3 nucleotides: TGTGCCAGCAGCGTAACACAGCACAATGAGCAGTTCTTC. It encodes CASSVTQHNEQFF.

The gene calls are TRBV11-2 and TRBJ2-1; the match to TRBD1 covers 7 bases. Germline-derived CDR1 and CDR2 are SGHAT and FQNNGV. V shed 5 bases and J 2 bases; nucleotides not matched to a gene: 12. The CDR3 loop spans 17 amino acids. DNA for the CDR3: TGTGCCAGCAGCCCCATAGGGGGCCGGGGCACCTACAATGAGCAGTTCTTC. Protein product: CASSPIGGRGTYNEQFF.

The V and J genes are TRBV4-2 and TRBJ1-2; 7 nucleotides match TRBD1. The V gene end was trimmed by 6 bases and the J gene end by 4 bases; junction bases not matched to a gene: 14. This CDR3 is 16 amino acids long. CDR1 and CDR2 from the germline V gene are LGHNA and YNFKEQ. CDR3 region: CASSQPGTEESYGYTF. DNA of the CDR3: TGTGCCAGCAGTCAACCCGGGACAGAAGAAAGCTATGGCTACACCTTC.

This clone was counted only a few times. This chain links TRBV19 with TRBJ1-1; D not resolved. Germline CDR1 and CDR2: LNHDA and SQIVND (reference sequence). CDR3 length: 14 residues. Trimming cost V 3 bases and J 0 bases, with 8 bases left between them. CDR3 in amino acids: CASSIDVLNTEAFF. The CDR3 DNA follows: TGTGCCAGTAGTATTGACGTTCTGAACACTGAAGCTTTCTTT.

The V and J genes are TRBV7-6 and TRBJ2-7; possibly TRBD1 or TRBD2 for D (5 bases each). The CDR3 length is 13 residues. CDR1 and CDR2 (germline): SGHVS, FNYEAQ. V lost 5 bases to trimming and J lost 10 bases, with 18 bases between them. CDR3 sequence reads: CASSHLADRGQYF. The CDR3 DNA sequence: TGTGCCAGCAGCCACCTTGCGGATCGGGGCCAGTACTTC.

The chain couples TRBV7-6 to TRBJ2-1; possible D gene TRBD2, 7 bases. Looked up from germline, CDR1 is SGHVS and CDR2 is FNYEAQ. V was trimmed by 1 base and J by 2 bases, leaving 18 bases between them. CDR3 length: 18 residues. CDR3 residues: CASSLVLNGGGTYNEQFF. As DNA, the CDR3 is TGTGCCAGCAGCTTAGTTCTTAATGGCGGGGGCACCTACAATGAGCAGTTCTTC.

The chain is built from TRBV27 and TRBJ2-2; D not resolved. This CDR3 is built from 16 residues. V gave up 3 bases and J gave up 4 bases, with 15 bases separating them. Per germline, CDR1 MNHEY and CDR2 SMNVEV (reference sequence). This chain's CDR3 is CASSFLGFSSTGELFF. As DNA, the CDR3 is TGTGCCAGCAGTTTCCTTGGCTTCTCCTCCACCGGGGAGCTGTTTTTT.

The gene calls are TRBV4-3 and TRBJ2-7; no clear D. This CDR3 has 14 amino acids. From germline, CDR1 is LGHNA and CDR2 YSLEER. V dropped 1 base and J dropped 6 bases, with 13 bases sitting between them. The CDR3 DNA reads as TGCGCCAGCAGCCAAGGGATGTGTTCAGTCGAGCAGTACTTC. This encodes CASSQGMCSVEQYF.

The genes are TRBV4-2 and TRBJ1-2; D possibly corresponds to TRBD1 (6 bases). Germline V CDR1 and CDR2: LGHNA, YNFKEQ. Trimming left V 1 base short and J 2 bases short, with 11 bases between. The CDR3 extends over 15 amino acids. The CDR3 loop is CASSQAYRANYGYTF. For the CDR3, the DNA is TGTGCCAGCAGCCAAGCCTACAGGGCCAACTATGGCTACACCTTC.

V gene TRBV29-1 combines with J gene TRBJ2-1; D may be TRBD1 or TRBD2 (5 bases each). This CDR3 spans 14 amino acids. Germline lookup yields CDR1 SQVTM and CDR2 ANQGSEA. V shed 7 bases and J shed 12 bases, with 25 bases lying between them. This CDR3 reads CSAISGAVRERQFF. CDR3 nucleotides: TGCAGCGCGATCTCTGGGGCTGTCCGGGAACGGCAGTTCTTC.

The V call is TRBV9, the J call TRBJ2-3, with D perhaps TRBD2 (6 bases). The CDR3 sequence is 14 residues long. Germline loops: CDR1 SGDLS, CDR2 YYNGEE. Trimming shortened V by 4 bases and J by 2 bases, and 11 bases separated the two germline ends. The CDR3 region has the DNA TGTGCCAGCAGCAAGGGCGGGGACACAGATACGCAGTATTTT. It specifies CASSKGGDTDTQYF.

This clone has a count of ten or more. This chain joins TRBV2 and TRBJ2-5, with D perhaps assigned TRBD1 or TRBD2 (5 bases each). This CDR3 has 14 residues. Trimming left V 6 bases short and J 5 bases short, with 16 bases between. Germline V CDR1 and CDR2: SNHLY, FYNNEI. DNA of the CDR3: TGTGCCAGCAGGTCCCAACTAGGGGCGGAGACCCAGTACTTC. Its protein is CASRSQLGAETQYF.